These 27 T cell receptor beta chains came from one sample sequenced in a study of T cell changes during pregnancy in multiple sclerosis (dated 2019 in TCRdb). Libraries were made using the immunoSEQ multiplex PCR assay. This immuneACCESS table, as held by TCRdb, lists in-frame sequences with V and J called but not all clones. Of the missing ones, under half trace to an unresolved V gene in checked studies; the others have no known cause. The sample has 30,000 to 40,000 clones on record, around 92% of them singletons. The top ten clones comprise about 8.9% of the sample. The sample in question was CD8+ T cells from peripheral blood mononuclear cells, obtained in the third trimester of pregnancy. These receptors came from a female donor with multiple sclerosis, enrolled in a pregnancy study.

The chain is built from TRBV11-2 and TRBJ2-1; 7 bases fit TRBD1. Per the germline V gene, CDR1 is SGHAT and CDR2 is FQNNGV. V lost 3 bases and J lost 6; bases outside the gene matches: 8. This CDR3 comprises 15 residues. The CDR3 nucleotides read TGTGCCAGCAGCTTCGGGCAGGGGGAAGGCAATGAGCAGTTCTTC. This encodes CASSFGQGEGNEQFF.

DNA of the CDR3: TGTGCCAGCAGCCCGGACATCTCCTACGAGCAGTACTTC. This sequence encodes CASSPDISYEQYF. V usage is TRBV6-1 and J usage is TRBJ2-7; possible D gene TRBD1, 5 bases. The CDR3 extends over 13 amino acids. Germline CDR1 reads MNHNS; CDR2 reads SASEGT. V dropped 6 bases and J dropped 0 bases, with 9 bases sitting between them.

The chain joins TRBV27 to TRBJ2-3; unclear D gene. The ends were cut back, 8 bases at V and 6 bases at J, with 9 bases in the middle. The CDR3 runs to 11 residues. Germline CDR1 reads MNHEY; CDR2 reads SMNVEV (reference sequence). The CDR3, as DNA: TGTGCCAGCGAACTTTTGGATACGCAGTATTTT. It yields the protein CASELLDTQYF.

The gene calls are TRBV7-9 and TRBJ1-2; TRBD1 matches 8 bases. The CDR3 is made up of 17 amino acids. Looked up from germline, CDR1 is SEHNR and CDR2 is FQNEAQ (reference sequence). The V segment lost 2 bases and the J segment 0 bases; nucleotides outside the gene matches: 8. The CDR3 DNA follows: TGTGCCAGCAGCTTAAAAAGGACAGGGAGAGCTAACTATGGCTACACCTTC. This translates into CASSLKRTGRANYGYTF.

The chain combines TRBV27 with TRBJ2-7, with TRBD1 as a possible D gene (7 bases). Per the germline V gene, CDR1 is MNHEY and CDR2 is SMNVEV (reference sequence). V was cut by 4 bases and J by 3 bases, with 19 bases left in between. The CDR3 totals 16 residues. The CDR3 is CASSSSAGQKDYEQYF. Written as DNA, the CDR3 is TGTGCCAGCAGTTCCTCTGCGGGACAGAAAGACTACGAGCAGTACTTC.

This chain links TRBV7-3 with TRBJ1-1; the D gene is possibly TRBD1 (5 bases). In germline, CDR1 is SGHTA, CDR2 FQGTGA. Trimming removed 3 bases from V and 4 bases from J, with 27 bases in between. The CDR3 contains 19 residues. CDR3 in amino acids: CASSFQGLARPILFTEAFF. DNA of the CDR3: TGTGCCAGCAGCTTCCAGGGCCTTGCACGTCCCATCCTGTTCACTGAAGCTTTCTTT.

The rearrangement joins TRBV5-1 to TRBJ2-7; 8 bases are shared with TRBD1. The CDR3 sequence is 15 residues long. Germline V gene lookup returns CDR1 SGHRS and CDR2 YFSETQ. With 4 bases clipped from V and 4 bases from J, the junction kept 10 bases outside the gene matches. CDR3: CASSGGRQGAYEQYF. Written as DNA, the CDR3 is TGCGCCAGCAGCGGCGGGCGGCAGGGGGCTTACGAGCAGTACTTC.

The V gene is TRBV7-6, the J gene TRBJ1-5; no definite D call. The CDR3 is 16 residues long. Trimming cost V 0 bases and J 1 base, with 10 bases left between them. Germline V gene lookup returns CDR1 SGHVS and CDR2 FNYEAQ. Here the CDR3 reads CASSLAHGVSNQPQHF. DNA for the CDR3: TGTGCCAGCAGCTTAGCCCACGGGGTAAGCAATCAGCCCCAGCATTTT.

The chain couples TRBV10-3 to TRBJ2-1; the D gene is possibly TRBD2 (6 bases). CDR1 and CDR2 from the germline V gene are ENHRY and SYGVKD. V was pared by 2 bases and J by 6 bases, with 8 bases between. The CDR3 totals 13 residues. CDR3 DNA sequence: TGTGCCATCAGTGAGGGAGGGATCAATGAGCAGTTCTTC. Residues: CAISEGGINEQFF.

This chain joins TRBV19 and TRBJ2-7, with D perhaps matching TRBD1 (5 bases). The CDR3 length is 11 residues. CDR1 is LNHDA and CDR2 is SQIVND in the germline V gene (reference sequence). Trimming stripped 3 bases from V and 12 bases from J, with 12 bases between. CDR3 in amino acids: CASSMAGHTYF. The CDR3 region has the DNA TGTGCCAGTAGTATGGCCGGACATACGTACTTC.

The V gene is TRBV19, the J gene TRBJ1-1, with D tentatively TRBD1 (5 bases). The CDR3 loop spans 14 amino acids. Germline loops: CDR1 LNHDA, CDR2 SQIVND (reference sequence). Trimming took 5 bases from V and 0 from J, leaving 10 bases between them. CDR3 sequence reads: CASSGAGMNTEAFF. The CDR3 DNA sequence: TGTGCCAGTAGTGGGGCAGGGATGAACACTGAAGCTTTCTTT.

J is TRBJ2-6 and V is TRBV4-2; 9 bases line up with TRBD2. J was trimmed by 1 base and V by 1 base; bases with no gene match: 8. From germline, CDR1 is LGHNA and CDR2 YNFKEQ. The CDR3 consists of 19 residues. This CDR3 reads CASSQALRLAGSGANVLTF. As DNA, the CDR3 is TGTGCCAGCAGCCAAGCTCTTCGGCTAGCGGGGTCTGGGGCCAACGTCCTGACTTTC.

The chain employs TRBV9 and TRBJ2-7; D unclear. V was cut by 4 bases and J by 6 bases, with 11 bases left in between. Germline V lookup: CDR1 SGDLS, CDR2 YYNGEE. The CDR3 contains 12 residues. The CDR3 bases are TGTGCCAGCAGCCCCCAGGTAGGCGAGCAGTACTTC. This sequence encodes CASSPQVGEQYF. Drawing the rest from reference TRBV9 and TRBJ2-7, the complete variable domain is DSGVTQTPKHLITATGQRVTLRCSPRSGDLSVYWYQQSLDQGLQFLIQYYNGEERAKGNILERFSAQQFPDLHSELNLSSLELGDSALYFCASSPQVGEQYFGPGTRLTVT.

The chain is built from TRBV11-2 and TRBJ1-4, with 10 positions matching TRBD1. J was trimmed by 4 bases and V by 1 base; bases with no gene match: 6. The CDR3 is 17 amino acids. The germline CDR1 and CDR2 sequences are SGHAT and FQNNGV. The CDR3 loop is CASSLGAGTGVNEKLFF. The CDR3 DNA is TGTGCCAGCAGCTTAGGAGCCGGGACAGGGGTTAATGAAAAACTGTTTTTT.

The chain employs TRBV4-1 and TRBJ2-5, with 7 bases matching TRBD2. Losses at the gene ends were 1 base for V and 1 base for J; bases not matched to a gene: 3. This CDR3 is 15 amino acids long. Germline V gene lookup returns CDR1 MGHRA and CDR2 YSYEKL. CDR3 coding DNA: TGCGCCAGCAGCCAAGTCCCTAGCGGCCAAGAGACCCAGTACTTC. Amino acid sequence: CASSQVPSGQETQYF.

This chain connects TRBV6-1 to TRBJ1-6; 9 bases align to TRBD1. With 6 bases clipped from V and 7 bases from J, the junction kept 7 bases outside the gene matches. CDR1 is MNHNS, CDR2 SASEGT, per germline. The CDR3 contains 15 residues. Here the CDR3 reads CASRPYRGQNSPLHF. CDR3 bases: TGTGCCAGCAGACCCTACAGGGGGCAGAATTCACCCCTCCACTTT.

This chain connects TRBV9 to TRBJ1-1; TRBD1 matches 10 bases. The CDR3 is 15 residues long. Germline CDR1 and CDR2: SGDLS and YYNGEE. V was pared by 3 bases and J by 0 bases, with 2 bases of the junction left unmatched. The CDR3: CASSADRGMNTEAFF. CDR3 nucleotides: TGTGCCAGCAGCGCGGACAGGGGGATGAACACTGAAGCTTTCTTT.

This clone was recorded only once. J is TRBJ1-1 and V is TRBV4-1; 10 positions match TRBD1. CDR1 MGHRA and CDR2 YSYEKL come from the germline V gene. V gave up 0 bases and J gave up 5 bases; unmatched junction bases: 24. CDR3 length equals 22 residues. The DNA of the CDR3 is TGCGCCAGCAGCCAAGATGTATCCGACAGGGGGCGAGTAGAACCCCGGGAAACTGAAGCTTTCTTT. Amino acids: CASSQDVSDRGRVEPRETEAFF.

This chain connects TRBV6-6 to TRBJ1-2; TRBD1 is a possible D gene (5 bases). CDR1 and CDR2 (germline): MNHNY, SVGAGI (reference sequence). The CDR3 totals 13 residues. V shed 4 bases and J shed 6 bases, with 12 bases lying between them. DNA for the CDR3: TGTGCCAGCAGTTGGGGGGGTCCCGATGGCTACACCTTC. It is translated as CASSWGGPDGYTF.

CDR3 in DNA: TGTGCCAGCGGTTCCGACACGAACTCTGGAAACACCATATATTTT. Translated: CASGSDTNSGNTIYF. This chain joins TRBV6-1 and TRBJ1-3; D not resolved. Trimming took off 8 bases at V and 0 bases at J, with 14 bases between the two ends. Germline CDR1 reads MNHNS; CDR2 reads SASEGT. The CDR3 spans 15 residues.

This clone was seen just once. The CDR3 loop reads CAIRAGQQETQYF. The CDR3 nucleotides are TGTGCCATCAGGGCGGGACAGCAAGAGACCCAGTACTTC. The chain links TRBV10-3 to TRBJ2-5, with D perhaps TRBD1 (7 bases). The V end was cut by 6 bases, the J end by 2 bases, with 10 bases between. There are 13 residues in the CDR3. Looked up from germline, CDR1 is ENHRY and CDR2 is SYGVKD.

The rearrangement uses TRBV6-4 and TRBJ1-1; D possibly corresponds to TRBD1 (6 bases). Trimming took 4 bases from V and 1 from J, leaving 13 bases between them. CDR3 length: 15 amino acids. The germline gives CDR1 MRHNA, CDR2 SNTAGT. The CDR3 is CASSAGGAGNTEAFF. In nucleotides, the CDR3 is TGTGCCAGCAGTGCGGGGGGGGCGGGGAACACTGAAGCTTTCTTT.

The chain employs TRBV14 and TRBJ2-1; 10 bases are a match to TRBD2. The ends lost 0 bases at V and 9 bases at J; junction bases unmatched: 8. Germline V CDR1 and CDR2: SGHDN, FVKESK. The CDR3 sequence is 16 residues long. The CDR3 nucleotides are TGTGCCAGCAGCCAAGATTCAAGCGGGGGGGCAGGTGAGCAGTTCTTC. It codes for CASSQDSSGGAGEQFF.

The genes are TRBV5-4 and TRBJ1-1, with D perhaps matching TRBD1 (5 bases). Per the germline V gene, CDR1 is SGHNT and CDR2 is YYREEE (reference sequence). V was trimmed by 0 bases and J by 4 bases, leaving 13 bases between them. The CDR3 is 15 amino acids. In nucleotides, the CDR3 is TGTGCCAGCAGCTTGGAGGAGGGGTTGGGCACTGAAGCTTTCTTT. Translation: CASSLEEGLGTEAFF.

CDR3 coding DNA: TGTGCCAGCAGCTTAGTACTAGAGGGCGGGGAGCTGTTTTTT. Protein sequence: CASSLVLEGGELFF. The V gene is TRBV7-6, the J gene TRBJ2-2, with D perhaps TRBD2 (5 bases). Germline values: CDR1 SGHVS, CDR2 FNYEAQ. The CDR3 runs to 14 residues. V lost 1 base to trimming and J lost 7 bases, with 10 bases between them.

This clone was recorded only once. The CDR3: CASSIDTGLSVTEAFF. The DNA of the CDR3 is TGTGCCAGTAGTATAGACACGGGACTCTCGGTGACTGAAGCTTTCTTT. The chain combines TRBV19 with TRBJ1-1, with D maybe TRBD1 (5 bases). V was clipped by 0 bases and J by 5 bases, with 16 bases between them. This CDR3 has 16 residues. Germline V gene sequence: CDR1 LNHDA, CDR2 SQIVND (reference sequence). Filled out from reference TRBV19 and TRBJ1-1, the complete variable domain reads DGGITQSPKYLFRKEGQNVTLSCEQNLNHDAMYWYRQDPGQGLRLIYYSQIVNDFQKGDIAEGYSVSREKKESFPLTVTSAQKNPTAFYLCASSIDTGLSVTEAFFGQGTRLTVV.

The V and J genes are TRBV6-4 and TRBJ2-2, with D tentatively TRBD2 (5 bases). The germline V gene has CDR1 MRHNA and CDR2 SNTAGT. The CDR3 extends over 14 amino acids. V lost 2 bases and J 2 bases, leaving 6 bases between the germline ends. CDR3 DNA: TGTGCCAGCAGTGACCGGACTAACACCGGGGAGCTGTTTTTT. Protein product: CASSDRTNTGELFF.